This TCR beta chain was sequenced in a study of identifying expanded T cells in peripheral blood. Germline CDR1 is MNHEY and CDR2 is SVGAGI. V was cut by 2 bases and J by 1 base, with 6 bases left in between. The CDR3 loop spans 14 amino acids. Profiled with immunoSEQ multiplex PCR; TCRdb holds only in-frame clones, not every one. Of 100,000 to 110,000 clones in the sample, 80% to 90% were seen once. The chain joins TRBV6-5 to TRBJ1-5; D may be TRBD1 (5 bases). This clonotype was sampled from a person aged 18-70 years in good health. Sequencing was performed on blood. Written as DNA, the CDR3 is TGTGCCAGCAGTTACCGGGACAGCAATCAGCCCCAGCATTTT. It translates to CASSYRDSNQPQHF.